This T cell receptor (beta chain) is drawn from a study of cytomegalovirus exposure and HLA in healthy donors. V lost 0 bases to trimming and J lost 2 bases, with 11 bases between them. Germline assignment: CDR1 LNHNV and CDR2 YYDKDF (reference sequence). This CDR3 comprises 15 residues. Primers: 60 Vbeta forward and 13 Jbeta reverse. Sequenced by immunoSEQ multiplex PCR; TCRdb stores in-frame clones only, minus some. This sample has 200,000 or so clones, with approximately 83% found just once. This clonotype originated in a boy aged 2 to 10 in good health and CMV-seronegative. The rearrangement joins TRBV15 to TRBJ2-7; D not certain. What was sequenced was PBMCs. The CDR3 reads CATSRDLVPTYEQYF. DNA for the CDR3: TGTGCCACCAGCAGAGATCTGGTTCCTACCTACGAGCAGTACTTC.